This T cell receptor (beta chain) was documented in a study of shared clonotypes between healthy human individuals. At the level of the study: There were three CD4 naive, three CD4 memory, two CD8 naive and one CD8 memory plates per donor.

This clone was seen once. Its antigen is undetermined. This specimen includes other DNA sequences encoding the same CDR3. CDR1 is ENHRY and CDR2 is SYGVKD in the germline V gene. CDR3 size: 13 residues. Trimming cost V 7 bases and J 1 base, with 11 bases left between them. In the sorted-subset replicate PCRs, around 200 ng DNA, 25,000 to 35,000 T cell genomes, was used. Data came from immunoSEQ multiplex PCR; TCRdb stores just in-frame clones and leaves some out. The sample includes more than 2 million clones, 85% to 95% of them seen just once. Study-wide results and limits: Non-shared clonotypes had lower generation probabilities than clonotypes shared by all four sorted-subset donors.

The sequence came from a man between 18 and 35 years old in good health. Sequenced: naive CD4+ T cells sorted from blood. Subset in this sample: CD45RA+ positively selected. The chain employs TRBV10-3 and TRBJ2-7, with D tentatively TRBD2 (5 bases). The CDR3 nucleotides are TGTGCCATCACCAGCGGAGGATCCTACGAGCAGTACTTC. It encodes CAITSGGSYEQYF.